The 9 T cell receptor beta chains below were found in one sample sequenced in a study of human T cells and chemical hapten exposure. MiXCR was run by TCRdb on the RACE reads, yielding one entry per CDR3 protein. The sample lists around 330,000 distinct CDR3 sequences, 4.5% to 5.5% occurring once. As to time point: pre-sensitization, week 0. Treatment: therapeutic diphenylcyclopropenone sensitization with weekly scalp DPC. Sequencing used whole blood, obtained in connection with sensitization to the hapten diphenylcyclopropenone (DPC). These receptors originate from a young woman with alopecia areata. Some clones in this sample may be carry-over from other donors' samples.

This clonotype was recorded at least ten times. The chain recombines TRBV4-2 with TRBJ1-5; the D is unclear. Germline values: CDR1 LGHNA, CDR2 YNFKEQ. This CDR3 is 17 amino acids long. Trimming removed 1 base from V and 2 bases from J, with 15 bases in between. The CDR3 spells CASSQVPLGYRNQPQHF. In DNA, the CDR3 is TGTGCCAGCAGCCAAGTCCCCTTGGGTTACCGCAATCAGCCCCAGCATTTT.

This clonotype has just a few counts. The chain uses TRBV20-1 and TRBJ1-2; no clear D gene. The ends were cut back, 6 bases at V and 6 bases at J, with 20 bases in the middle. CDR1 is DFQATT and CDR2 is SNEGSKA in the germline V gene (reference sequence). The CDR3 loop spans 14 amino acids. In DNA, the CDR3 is TGCAGTGCGAGGATTCAGCCCCAAGACCATGGCTACACCTTC. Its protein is CSARIQPQDHGYTF.

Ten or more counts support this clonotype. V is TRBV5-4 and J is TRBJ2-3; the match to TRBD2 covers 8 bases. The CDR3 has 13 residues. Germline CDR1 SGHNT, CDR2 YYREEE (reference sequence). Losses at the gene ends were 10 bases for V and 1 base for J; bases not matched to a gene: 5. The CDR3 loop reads CAGILAGTDTQYF. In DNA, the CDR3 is TGTGCCGGTATACTAGCGGGCACAGATACGCAGTATTTT.

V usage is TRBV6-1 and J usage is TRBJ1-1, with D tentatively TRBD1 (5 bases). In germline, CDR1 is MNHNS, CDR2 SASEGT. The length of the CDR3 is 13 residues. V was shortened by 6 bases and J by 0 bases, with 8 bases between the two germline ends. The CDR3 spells CASRTAVNTEAFF. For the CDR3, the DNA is TGTGCCAGCAGGACAGCCGTGAACACTGAAGCTTTCTTT.

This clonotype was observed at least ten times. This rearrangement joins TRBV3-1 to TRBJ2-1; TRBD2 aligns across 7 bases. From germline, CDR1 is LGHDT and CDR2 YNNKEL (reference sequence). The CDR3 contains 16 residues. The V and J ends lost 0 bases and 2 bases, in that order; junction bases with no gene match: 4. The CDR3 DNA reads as TGTGCCAGCAGCCAAGACGGAAGCGGGGCCTACAATGAGCAGTTCTTC. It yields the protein CASSQDGSGAYNEQFF.

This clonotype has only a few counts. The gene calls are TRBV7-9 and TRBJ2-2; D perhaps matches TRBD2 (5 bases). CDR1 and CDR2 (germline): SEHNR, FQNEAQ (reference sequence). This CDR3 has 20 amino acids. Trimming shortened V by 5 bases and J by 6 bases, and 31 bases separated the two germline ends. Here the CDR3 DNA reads TGTGCCAGCAGCCCGGGGAGCCAGGCAACTCCCCCGTTAGAACCCGGGGAGCTGTTTTTT. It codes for CASSPGSQATPPLEPGELFF. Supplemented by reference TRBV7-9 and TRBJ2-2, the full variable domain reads DTGVSQNPRHKITKRGQNVTFRCDPISEHNRLYWYRQTLGQGPEFLTYFQNEAQLEKSRLLSDRFSAERPKGSFSTLEIQRTEQGDSAMYLCASSPGSQATPPLEPGELFFGEGSRLTVL.

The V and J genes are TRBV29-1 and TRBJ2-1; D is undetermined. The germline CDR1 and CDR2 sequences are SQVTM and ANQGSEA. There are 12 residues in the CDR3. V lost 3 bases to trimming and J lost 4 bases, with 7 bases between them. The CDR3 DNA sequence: TGCAGCGTTGACGGGCTGTACAATGAGCAGTTCTTC. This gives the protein CSVDGLYNEQFF.

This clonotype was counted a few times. The CDR3 nucleotides read TGCAGTGCGGTAGCGGGGGGCCGCACAGATACGCAGTATTTT. Residues: CSAVAGGRTDTQYF. The rearrangement joins TRBV20-1 to TRBJ2-3; 10 bases are a match to TRBD2. The V segment lost 6 bases and the J segment 1 base; nucleotides outside the gene matches: 4. This CDR3 comprises 14 residues. The germline V gene encodes CDR1 DFQATT and CDR2 SNEGSKA (reference sequence).

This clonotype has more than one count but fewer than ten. The DNA of the CDR3 is TGTGCCAGCAGCCCTGGGGCGGTCCCTTGGTCACCCCTCCACTTT. It encodes CASSPGAVPWSPLHF. The chain links TRBV7-2 to TRBJ1-6, with TRBD1 as a possible D gene (5 bases). V was clipped by 5 bases and J by 10 bases, with 18 bases between them. CDR3 length: 15 residues. Germline CDR1 is SGHTA and CDR2 is FQGNSA.